This T cell receptor (beta chain) was captured in a study of spatial heterogeneity in lung cancer. The time point is: sample taken at primary tumor resection. The sequenced material consisted of unsorted whole RNA from tumor, nontumor lung or frozen PBMC. Whole-study findings and limits: In blood, ubiquitous expanded tumor TCRs appeared more at resection than follow-up.

MiXCR, applied by TCRdb to the 5' RACE reads, yields one record per CDR3 protein. The profile shows under 80,000 distinct CDR3 sequences, about 5.9% of them singletons. Regarding this clonotype: Antigen: not known.

This receptor was obtained from a female donor with early-stage non-small cell lung cancer. The sample consisted of PBMCs, taken at surgery.

Here the CDR3 DNA reads TGTGCCAGCAGCAGGGGCCAGCAGCCCCAGCATTTT. It codes for CASSRGQQPQHF. V and J are TRBV25-1 and TRBJ1-5; weak D call: TRBD1 (6 bases). There are 12 residues in the CDR3. Trimming took off 6 bases at V and 7 bases at J, with 10 bases between the two ends. From germline, CDR1 is MGHDK and CDR2 SYGVNS.